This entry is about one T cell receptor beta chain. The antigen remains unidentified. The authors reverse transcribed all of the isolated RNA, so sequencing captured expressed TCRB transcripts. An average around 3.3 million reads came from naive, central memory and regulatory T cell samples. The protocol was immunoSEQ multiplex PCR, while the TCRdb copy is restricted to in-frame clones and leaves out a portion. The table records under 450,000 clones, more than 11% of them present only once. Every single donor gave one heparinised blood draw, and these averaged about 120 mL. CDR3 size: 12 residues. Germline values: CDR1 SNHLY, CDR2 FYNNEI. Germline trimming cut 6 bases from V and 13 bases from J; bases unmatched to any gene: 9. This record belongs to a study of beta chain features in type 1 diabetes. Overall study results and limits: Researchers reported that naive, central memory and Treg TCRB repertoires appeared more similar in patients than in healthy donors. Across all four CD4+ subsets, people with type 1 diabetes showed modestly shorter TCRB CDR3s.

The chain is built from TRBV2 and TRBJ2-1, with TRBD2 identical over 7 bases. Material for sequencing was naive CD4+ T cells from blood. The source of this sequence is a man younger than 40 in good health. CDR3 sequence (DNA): TGTGCCAGCAGGGGCTCTAGCGGTCCCCAGTTCTTC. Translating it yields CASRGSSGPQFF.